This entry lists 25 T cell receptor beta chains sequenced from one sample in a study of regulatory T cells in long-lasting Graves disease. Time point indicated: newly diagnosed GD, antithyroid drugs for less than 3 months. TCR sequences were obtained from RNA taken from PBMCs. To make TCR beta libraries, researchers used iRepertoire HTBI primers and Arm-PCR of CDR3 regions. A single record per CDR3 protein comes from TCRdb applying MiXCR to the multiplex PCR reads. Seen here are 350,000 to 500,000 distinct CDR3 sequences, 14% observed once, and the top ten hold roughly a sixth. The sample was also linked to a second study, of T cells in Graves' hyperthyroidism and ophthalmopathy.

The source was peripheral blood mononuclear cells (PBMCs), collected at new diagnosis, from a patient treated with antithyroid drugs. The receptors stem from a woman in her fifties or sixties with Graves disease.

CDR3 DNA: TGCAGCGGAGGGACAGATTCCTACGAGCAGTACTTC. Translation gives CSGGTDSYEQYF. The V call is TRBV29-1, the J call TRBJ2-7; TRBD1 agrees at 7 bases. This CDR3 comprises 12 residues. V lost 7 bases, J lost 1 base, and 4 bases stayed unmatched. In germline, CDR1 is SQVTM, CDR2 ANQGSEA.

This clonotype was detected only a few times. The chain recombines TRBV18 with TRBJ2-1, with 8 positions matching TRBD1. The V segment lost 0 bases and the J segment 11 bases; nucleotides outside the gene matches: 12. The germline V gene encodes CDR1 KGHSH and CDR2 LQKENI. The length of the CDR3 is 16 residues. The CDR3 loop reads CASSPPSLVQGGKQFF. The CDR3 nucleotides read TGTGCCAGCTCACCACCGAGCTTGGTACAGGGGGGAAAGCAGTTCTTC. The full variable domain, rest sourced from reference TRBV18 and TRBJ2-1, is NAGVMQNPRHLVRRRGQEARLRCSPMKGHSHVYWYRQLPEEGLKFMVYLQKENIIDESGMPKERFSAEFPKEGPSILRIQQVVRGDSAAYFCASSPPSLVQGGKQFFGPGTRLTVL.

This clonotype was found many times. The chain's CDR3 is CASSLTMTGLYEQYF. DNA for the CDR3: TGTGCCAGCAGTTTAACAATGACGGGTCTCTACGAGCAGTACTTC. The chain carries TRBV27 and TRBJ2-7; no definite D call. Germline lookup yields CDR1 MNHEY and CDR2 SMNVEV (reference sequence). The CDR3 extends over 15 amino acids. The V gene lost 2 bases and the J gene lost 3 bases, with 14 bases spanning the gap.

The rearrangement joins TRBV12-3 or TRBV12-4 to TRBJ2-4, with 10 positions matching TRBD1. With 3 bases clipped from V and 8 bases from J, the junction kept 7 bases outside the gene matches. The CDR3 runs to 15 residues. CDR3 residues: CASSFRQGALDIQYF. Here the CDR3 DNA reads TGTGCCAGCAGTTTCCGACAGGGGGCGCTGGACATTCAGTACTTC.

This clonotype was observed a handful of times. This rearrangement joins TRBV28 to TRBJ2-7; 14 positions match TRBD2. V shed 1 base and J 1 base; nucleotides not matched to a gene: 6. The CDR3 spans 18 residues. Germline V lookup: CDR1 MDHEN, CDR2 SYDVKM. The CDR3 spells CASSLYPGTSGGSYEQYF. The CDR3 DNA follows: TGTGCCAGCAGTTTATACCCGGGGACTAGCGGGGGATCCTACGAGCAGTACTTC. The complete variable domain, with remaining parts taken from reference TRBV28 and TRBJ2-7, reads DVKVTQSSRYLVKRTGEKVFLECVQDMDHENMFWYRQDPGLGLRLIYFSYDVKMKEKGDIPEGYSVSREKKERFSLILESASTNQTSMYLCASSLYPGTSGGSYEQYFGPGTRLTVT.

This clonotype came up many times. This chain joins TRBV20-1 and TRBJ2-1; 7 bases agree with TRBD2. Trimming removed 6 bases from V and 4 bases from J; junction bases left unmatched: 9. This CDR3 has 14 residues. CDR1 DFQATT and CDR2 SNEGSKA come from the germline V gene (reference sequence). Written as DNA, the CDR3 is TGCAGTGCCAAGAGGCGGGAGCTGTACAATGAGCAGTTCTTC. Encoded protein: CSAKRRELYNEQFF.

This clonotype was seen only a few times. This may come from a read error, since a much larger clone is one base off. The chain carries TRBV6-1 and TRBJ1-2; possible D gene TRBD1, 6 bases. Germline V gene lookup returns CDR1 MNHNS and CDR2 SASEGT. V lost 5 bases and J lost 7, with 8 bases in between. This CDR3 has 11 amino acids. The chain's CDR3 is CASSNRVGYTF. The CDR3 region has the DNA TGTGCCAGCAGTAACAGGGTTGGCTACACCTTC.

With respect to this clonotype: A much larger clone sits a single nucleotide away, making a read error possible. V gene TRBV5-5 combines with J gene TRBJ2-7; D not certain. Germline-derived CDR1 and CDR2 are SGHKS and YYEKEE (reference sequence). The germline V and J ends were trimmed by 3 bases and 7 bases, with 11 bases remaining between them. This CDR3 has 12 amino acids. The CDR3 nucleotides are TGTGCCAGCAGCTCCCACGAGTCTGAGCAGTACTTC. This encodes CASSSHESEQYF.

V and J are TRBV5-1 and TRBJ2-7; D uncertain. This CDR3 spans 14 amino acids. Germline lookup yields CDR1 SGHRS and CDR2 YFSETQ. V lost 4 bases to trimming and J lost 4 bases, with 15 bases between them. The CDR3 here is CASSAGPGHYEQYF. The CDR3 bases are TGCGCCAGCAGCGCCGGGCCCGGCCATTACGAGCAGTACTTC.

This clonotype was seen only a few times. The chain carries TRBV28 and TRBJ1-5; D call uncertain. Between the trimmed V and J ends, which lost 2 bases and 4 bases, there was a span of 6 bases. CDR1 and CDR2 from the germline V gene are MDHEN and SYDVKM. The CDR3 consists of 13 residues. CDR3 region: CASSLIGNQPQHF. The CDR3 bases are TGTGCCAGCAGTTTAATAGGGAATCAGCCCCAGCATTTT.

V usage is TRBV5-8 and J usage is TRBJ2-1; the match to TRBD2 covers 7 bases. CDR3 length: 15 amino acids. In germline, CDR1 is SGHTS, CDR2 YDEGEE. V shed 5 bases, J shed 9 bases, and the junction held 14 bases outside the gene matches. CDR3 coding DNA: TGTGCCAGCAGGATTAAGGTGGGAGGGCCGCTTGAGCAGTTCTTC. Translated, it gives CASRIKVGGPLEQFF.

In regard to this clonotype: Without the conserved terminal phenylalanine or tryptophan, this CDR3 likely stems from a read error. The CDR3 sequence: CAWRDSLFSSEAFS. CDR3 DNA: TGTGCCTGGAGGGACAGTCTCTTTTCGTCTGAAGCTTTCTCT. The J gene is TRBJ1-1, the V gene TRBV30, with a tentative D call TRBD1 (6 bases). CDR3 size: 14 residues. V lost 3 bases and J 6 bases, leaving 17 bases between the germline ends. The germline CDR1 and CDR2 sequences are GTSNPN and SVGIG (reference sequence).

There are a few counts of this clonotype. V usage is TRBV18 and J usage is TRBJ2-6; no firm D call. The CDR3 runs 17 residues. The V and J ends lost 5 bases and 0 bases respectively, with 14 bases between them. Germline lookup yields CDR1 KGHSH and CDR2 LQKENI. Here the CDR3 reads CASSRAGPGSGANVLTF. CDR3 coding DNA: TGTGCCAGCTCAAGGGCCGGGCCGGGCTCTGGGGCCAACGTCCTGACTTTC.

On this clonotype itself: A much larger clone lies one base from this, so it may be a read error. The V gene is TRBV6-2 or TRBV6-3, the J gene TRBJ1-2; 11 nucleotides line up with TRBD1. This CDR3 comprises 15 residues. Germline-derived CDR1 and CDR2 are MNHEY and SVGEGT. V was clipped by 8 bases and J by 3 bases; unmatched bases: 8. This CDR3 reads CASGWGTGGDYGYTF. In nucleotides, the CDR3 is TGTGCCAGCGGTTGGGGGACAGGGGGGGACTATGGCTACACCTTC.

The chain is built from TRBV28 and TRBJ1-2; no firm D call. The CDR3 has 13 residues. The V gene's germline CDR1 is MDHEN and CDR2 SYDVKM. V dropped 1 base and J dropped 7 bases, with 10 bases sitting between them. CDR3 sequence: CASSLSSLGGYTF. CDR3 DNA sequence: TGTGCCAGCAGTTTATCGAGTTTGGGTGGCTACACCTTC.

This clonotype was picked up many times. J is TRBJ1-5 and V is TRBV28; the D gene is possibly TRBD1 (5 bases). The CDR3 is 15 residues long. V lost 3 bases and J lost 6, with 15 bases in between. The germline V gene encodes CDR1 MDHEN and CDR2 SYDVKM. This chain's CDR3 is CASSFTPQGGQPQHF. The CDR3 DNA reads TGTGCCAGCAGTTTCACCCCCCAGGGAGGTCAGCCCCAGCATTTT.

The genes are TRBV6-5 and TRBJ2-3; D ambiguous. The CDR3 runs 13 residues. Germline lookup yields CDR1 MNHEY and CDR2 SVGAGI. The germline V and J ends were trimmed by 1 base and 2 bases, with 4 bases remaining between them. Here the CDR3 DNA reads TGTGCCAGCAGTTACTACCCCACAGATACGCAGTATTTT. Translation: CASSYYPTDTQYF.

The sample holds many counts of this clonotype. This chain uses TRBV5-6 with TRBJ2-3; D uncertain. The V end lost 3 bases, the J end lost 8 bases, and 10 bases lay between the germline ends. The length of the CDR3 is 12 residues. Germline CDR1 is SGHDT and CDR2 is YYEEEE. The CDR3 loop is CASSSSLGTQYF. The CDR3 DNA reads TGTGCCAGCAGCTCCTCCTTGGGTACGCAGTATTTT.

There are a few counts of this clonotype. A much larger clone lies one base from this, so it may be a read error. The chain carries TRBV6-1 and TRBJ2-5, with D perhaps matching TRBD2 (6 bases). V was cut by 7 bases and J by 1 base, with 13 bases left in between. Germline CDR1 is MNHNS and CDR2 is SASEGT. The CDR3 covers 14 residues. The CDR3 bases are TGTGCCAGCAACCCCGGGAGATCCCAAGAGACCCAGTACTTC. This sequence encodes CASNPGRSQETQYF.

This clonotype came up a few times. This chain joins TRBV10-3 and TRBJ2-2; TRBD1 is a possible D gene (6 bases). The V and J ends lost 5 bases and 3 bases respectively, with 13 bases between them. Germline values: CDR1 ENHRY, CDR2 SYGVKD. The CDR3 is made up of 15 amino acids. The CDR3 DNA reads TGTGCCATCAGTCGAACAGGGATGGACACCGGGGAGCTGTTTTTT. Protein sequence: CAISRTGMDTGELFF.

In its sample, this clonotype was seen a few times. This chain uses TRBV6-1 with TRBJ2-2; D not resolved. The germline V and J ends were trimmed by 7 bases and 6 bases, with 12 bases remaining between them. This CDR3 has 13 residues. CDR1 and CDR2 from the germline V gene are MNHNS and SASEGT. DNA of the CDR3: TGTGCCAGCAATTTGGCGTTTTCCGGGGAGCTGTTTTTT. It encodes CASNLAFSGELFF.

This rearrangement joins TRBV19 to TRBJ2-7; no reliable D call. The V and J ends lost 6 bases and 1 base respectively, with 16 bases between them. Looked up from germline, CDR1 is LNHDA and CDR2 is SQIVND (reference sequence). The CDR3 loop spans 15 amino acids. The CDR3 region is CASSLRASNSYEQYF. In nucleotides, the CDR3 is TGTGCCAGTAGCCTACGAGCCAGCAATTCCTACGAGCAGTACTTC.

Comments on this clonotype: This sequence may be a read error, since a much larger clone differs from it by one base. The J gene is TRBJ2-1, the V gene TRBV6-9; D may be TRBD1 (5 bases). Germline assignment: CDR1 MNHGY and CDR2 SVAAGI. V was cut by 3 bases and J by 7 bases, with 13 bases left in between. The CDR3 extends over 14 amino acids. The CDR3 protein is CASSYADRQNEQFF. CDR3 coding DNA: TGTGCCAGCAGTTACGCAGACAGACAGAATGAGCAGTTCTTC.

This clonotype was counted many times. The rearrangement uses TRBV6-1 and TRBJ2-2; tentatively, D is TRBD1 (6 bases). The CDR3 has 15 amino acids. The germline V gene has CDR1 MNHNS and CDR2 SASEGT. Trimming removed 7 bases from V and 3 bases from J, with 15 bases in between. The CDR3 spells CASTQGPVDTGELFF. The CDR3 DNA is TGTGCCAGCACTCAGGGGCCCGTGGACACCGGGGAGCTGTTTTTT.

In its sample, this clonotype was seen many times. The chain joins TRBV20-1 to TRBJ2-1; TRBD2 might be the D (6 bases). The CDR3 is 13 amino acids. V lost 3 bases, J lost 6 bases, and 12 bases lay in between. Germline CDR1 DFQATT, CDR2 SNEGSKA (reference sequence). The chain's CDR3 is CSARSSGVNEQFF. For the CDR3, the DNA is TGCAGTGCTAGGAGTAGCGGCGTCAATGAGCAGTTCTTC.